Below, 20 T cell receptor beta chains from the same sample are listed, as sequenced in a study of TIL therapy for anti-PD-1-resistant metastatic lung cancer. Sequencing used immunoSEQ v3. Sequencing was performed with immunoSEQ multiplex PCR; in TCRdb, only in-frame clones are kept and a portion is missing. The data contain roughly 26,000 clones, approximately 77% of them seen just once; the ten biggest clones take up 7.4%. Time point defined: pre-treatment sample, taken before nivolumab and TIL therapy. Pleural nodules or supraclavicular lymph nodes made up most of the excised metastases sampled. Specimen: tumor tissue, collected at baseline. These receptors came from a person aged 25 to 80 with non-small cell lung cancer.

V is TRBV29-1 and J is TRBJ1-2; D possibly corresponds to TRBD1 (6 bases). CDR1 SQVTM and CDR2 ANQGSEA come from the germline V gene. The V and J ends lost 3 bases and 2 bases respectively, with 7 bases between them. The CDR3 has 12 amino acids. The CDR3 DNA is TGCAGCGTTGATACAGGGAACTATGGCTACACCTTC. Translated: CSVDTGNYGYTF.

This clone came up once. The rearrangement joins TRBV7-9 to TRBJ2-7, with D perhaps matching TRBD1 (6 bases). The CDR3 has 15 residues. V lost 1 base and J lost 3, with 13 bases in between. Germline CDR1 reads SEHNR; CDR2 reads FQNEAQ (reference sequence). CDR3 coding DNA: TGTGCCAGCAGCTTAGAACAGGGCAGGGACTACGAGCAGTACTTC. Encoded protein: CASSLEQGRDYEQYF.

Points on this clone: Other DNA sequences in the sample encode the same CDR3. This chain connects TRBV7-2 to TRBJ1-2; D is possibly TRBD1 (6 bases). V lost 4 bases, J lost 5 bases, and 11 bases lay in between. Germline CDR1 reads SGHTA; CDR2 reads FQGNSA. This CDR3 has 13 amino acids. Here the CDR3 reads CASSSKGGYGYTF. Written as DNA, the CDR3 is TGTGCCAGCAGCTCAAAGGGGGGGTATGGCTACACCTTC.

The chain combines TRBV25-1 with TRBJ1-4, with 8 bases identical to TRBD1. Trimming at V came to 1 base and at J to 7 bases, leaving 5 bases not matched to a gene. This CDR3 comprises 15 residues. Per germline, CDR1 MGHDK and CDR2 SYGVNS. The CDR3 nucleotides are TGTGCCAGCAGTGAATGGACAGGGTCGGGTGAAAAACTGTTTTTT. It yields the protein CASSEWTGSGEKLFF.

The chain has TRBV7-3 and TRBJ2-2; D gene ambiguous. V was pared by 8 bases and J by 5 bases, with 6 bases between. The CDR3 has 11 amino acids. The germline CDR1 and CDR2 sequences are SGHTA and FQGTGA. The CDR3 sequence is CASGRTGELFF. In nucleotides, the CDR3 is TGTGCCAGCGGAAGGACCGGGGAGCTGTTTTTT.

The chain carries TRBV5-1 and TRBJ1-1, with a possible D match to TRBD1 (5 bases). Trimming pared 7 bases from V and 0 bases from J, leaving 16 bases between. CDR1 and CDR2 from the germline V gene are SGHRS and YFSETQ. The CDR3 has 15 residues. In nucleotides, the CDR3 is TGCGCCAGCCAGGGTCTCGGGGAAATGAACACTGAAGCTTTCTTT. It codes for CASQGLGEMNTEAFF. The variable domain in full, completed from reference TRBV5-1 and TRBJ1-1, reads KAGVTQTPRYLIKTRGQQVTLSCSPISGHRSVSWYQQTPGQGLQFLFEYFSETQRNKGNFPGRFSGRQFSNSRSEMNVSTLELGDSALYLCASQGLGEMNTEAFFGQGTRLTVV.

The J gene is TRBJ2-6, the V gene TRBV15; either TRBD1 or TRBD2 may fit D (5 bases each). The V gene lost 1 base and the J gene lost 1 base, with 8 bases spanning the gap. Germline V gene sequence: CDR1 LNHNV, CDR2 YYDKDF (reference sequence). CDR3 size: 16 residues. The CDR3 sequence: CATSRGGSSGANVLTF. In nucleotides, the CDR3 is TGTGCCACCAGCAGAGGGGGGAGTTCTGGGGCCAACGTCCTGACTTTC.

The rearrangement joins TRBV6-6 to TRBJ2-3, with TRBD2 matching 8 bases. There are 14 residues in the CDR3. V lost 7 bases to trimming and J lost 2 bases; unmatched junction nucleotides: 5. Germline V gene sequence: CDR1 MNHNY, CDR2 SVGAGI (reference sequence). As DNA, the CDR3 is TGTGCCAGCAACGGGGGGGGATCCACAGATACGCAGTATTTT. Translating gives CASNGGGSTDTQYF.

V gene TRBV5-6 combines with J gene TRBJ2-1, with D possibly matching TRBD2 (6 bases). V gave up 5 bases and J gave up 0 bases, with 12 bases separating them. CDR1 and CDR2 (germline): SGHDT, YYEEEE. The CDR3 consists of 15 residues. The CDR3 loop is CASRPLARSYNEQFF. The CDR3 bases are TGTGCCAGCAGACCTCTAGCGCGCTCCTACAATGAGCAGTTCTTC.

This chain connects TRBV7-9 to TRBJ2-3, with D tentatively TRBD1 (5 bases). The CDR3 consists of 15 residues. Trimming took 10 bases from V and 3 from J, leaving 20 bases between them. The germline gives CDR1 SEHNR, CDR2 FQNEAQ (reference sequence). As DNA, the CDR3 is TGTGCCACCCCGTTCCGGCAGGGCGGAACAGATACGCAGTATTTT. Protein: CATPFRQGGTDTQYF. Full variable domain (outside the CDR3, taken from reference TRBV7-9 and TRBJ2-3): DTGVSQNPRHKITKRGQNVTFRCDPISEHNRLYWYRQTLGQGPEFLTYFQNEAQLEKSRLLSDRFSAERPKGSFSTLEIQRTEQGDSAMYLCATPFRQGGTDTQYFGPGTRLTVL.

The CDR3 here is CASSLAPTANTEAFF. The DNA of the CDR3 is TGCGCCAGCAGCTTGGCCCCGACGGCGAACACTGAAGCTTTCTTT. The genes are TRBV5-1 and TRBJ1-1; D not certain. The CDR3 runs to 15 residues. Germline V gives CDR1 SGHRS, CDR2 YFSETQ. Trimming took off 0 bases at V and 1 base at J, with 10 bases between the two ends.

This chain uses TRBV5-1 with TRBJ2-5; 8 bases are a match to TRBD1. Germline CDR1 and CDR2: SGHRS and YFSETQ. Losses at the gene ends were 0 bases for V and 5 bases for J; bases not matched to a gene: 6. The CDR3 spans 15 residues. The CDR3 nucleotides read TGCGCCAGCAGCTTGGAGAACAGGGGGTACGAGACCCAGTACTTC. It yields the protein CASSLENRGYETQYF.

The rearrangement uses TRBV19 and TRBJ2-6; D perhaps matches TRBD2 (5 bases). The V end was cut by 5 bases, the J end by 0 bases, with 14 bases between. The CDR3 has 17 residues. CDR1 is LNHDA, CDR2 SQIVND, per germline (reference sequence). This CDR3 is CASSSGNLRSGANVLTF. The CDR3 region has the DNA TGTGCCAGTAGTTCGGGAAACCTACGCTCTGGGGCCAACGTCCTGACTTTC. The entire variable domain, with the rest obtained from reference TRBV19 and TRBJ2-6, is as follows: DGGITQSPKYLFRKEGQNVTLSCEQNLNHDAMYWYRQDPGQGLRLIYYSQIVNDFQKGDIAEGYSVSREKKESFPLTVTSAQKNPTAFYLCASSSGNLRSGANVLTFGAGSRLTVL.

The rearrangement links TRBV7-2 to TRBJ1-2; 8 nucleotides match TRBD1. Germline CDR1 and CDR2: SGHTA and FQGNSA. This CDR3 spans 16 amino acids. Trimming removed 1 base from V and 0 bases from J; junction bases left unmatched: 4. The CDR3: CASSLVSTGANYGYTF. The CDR3 nucleotides are TGTGCCAGCAGCTTAGTCTCGACAGGGGCTAACTATGGCTACACCTTC. Drawing the rest from reference TRBV7-2 and TRBJ1-2, the complete variable domain is GAGVSQSPSNKVTEKGKDVELRCDPISGHTALYWYRQSLGQGLEFLIYFQGNSAPDKSGLPSDRFSAERTGGSVSTLTIQRTQQEDSAVYLCASSLVSTGANYGYTFGSGTRLTVV.

This clone was recorded once. The rearrangement joins TRBV7-9 to TRBJ2-2; tentatively, D is TRBD1 (6 bases). V lost 5 bases and J 4 bases, leaving 20 bases between the germline ends. There are 17 residues in the CDR3. The germline CDR1 and CDR2 sequences are SEHNR and FQNEAQ (reference sequence). The CDR3 DNA is TGTGCCAGCAGCCCAGGGGCGTATTCCTTGGTCACCGGGGAGCTGTTTTTT. It is translated as CASSPGAYSLVTGELFF.

The chain employs TRBV7-2 and TRBJ1-1; D is ambiguous. The CDR3 is 15 residues long. Germline values: CDR1 SGHTA, CDR2 FQGNSA. The germline V and J ends were trimmed by 4 bases and 1 base, with 13 bases remaining between them. The CDR3 protein is CASSYLVVQNTEAFF. Here the CDR3 DNA reads TGTGCCAGCAGCTACTTAGTGGTGCAGAACACTGAAGCTTTCTTT.

The chain links TRBV29-1 to TRBJ2-1; D not certain. CDR1 and CDR2 (germline): SQVTM, ANQGSEA. Trimming stripped 2 bases from V and 6 bases from J, with 20 bases between. This CDR3 has 16 residues. The CDR3 nucleotides are TGCAGCGTTGAAACCCTGACTGAAGTAAGATCCAATGAGCAGTTCTTC. Translated, it gives CSVETLTEVRSNEQFF.

This rearrangement joins TRBV11-3 to TRBJ2-7, with TRBD1 identical over 12 bases. This CDR3 comprises 15 residues. Germline V CDR1 and CDR2: SGHNT, YENEEA. The junction had 8 bases not matched to a gene; V was cut back by 4 bases and J by 7 bases. CDR3: CASSSGQGAPEEQYF. Written as DNA, the CDR3 is TGTGCCAGCAGCTCGGGACAGGGGGCGCCGGAAGAGCAGTACTTC. Combining the CDR3 with reference TRBV11-3 and TRBJ2-7 gives the whole variable domain EAGVVQSPRYKIIEKKQPVAFWCNPISGHNTLYWYLQNLGQGPELLIRYENEEAVDDSQLPKDRFSAERLKGVDSTLKIQPAELGDSAVYLCASSSGQGAPEEQYFGPGTRLTVT.

The chain uses TRBV7-3 and TRBJ2-4, with no clear D. This CDR3 has 13 residues. Trimming took 0 bases from V and 8 from J, leaving 8 bases between them. Germline values: CDR1 SGHTA, CDR2 FQGTGA. The CDR3 DNA sequence: TGTGCCAGCAGCTTAACGGGTATTGACATTCAGTACTTC. Its translation is CASSLTGIDIQYF.

V usage is TRBV19 and J usage is TRBJ2-7; the match to TRBD1 covers 8 bases. CDR1 and CDR2 (germline): LNHDA, SQIVND (reference sequence). V was pared by 6 bases and J by 7 bases, with 8 bases of the junction left unmatched. This CDR3 has 13 amino acids. CDR3 sequence reads: CASRAQGAREQYF. The CDR3, as DNA: TGTGCCAGTAGGGCGCAGGGGGCGCGGGAGCAGTACTTC.